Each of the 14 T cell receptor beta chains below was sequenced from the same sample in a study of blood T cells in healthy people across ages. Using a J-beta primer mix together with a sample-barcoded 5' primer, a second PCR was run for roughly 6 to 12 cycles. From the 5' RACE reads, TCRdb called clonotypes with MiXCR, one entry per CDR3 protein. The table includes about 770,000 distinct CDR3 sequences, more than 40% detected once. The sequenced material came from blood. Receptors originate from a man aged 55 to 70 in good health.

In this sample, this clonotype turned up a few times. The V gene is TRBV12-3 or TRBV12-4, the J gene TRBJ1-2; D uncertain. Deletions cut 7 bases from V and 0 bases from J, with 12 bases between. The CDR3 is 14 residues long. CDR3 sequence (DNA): TGTGCCAGCACCATGGACGGAGCTAACTATGGCTACACCTTC. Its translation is CASTMDGANYGYTF.

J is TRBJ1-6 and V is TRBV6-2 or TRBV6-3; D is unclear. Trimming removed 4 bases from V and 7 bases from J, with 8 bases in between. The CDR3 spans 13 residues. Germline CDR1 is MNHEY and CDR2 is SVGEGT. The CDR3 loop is CASSSLANSPLHF. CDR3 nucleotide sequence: TGTGCCAGCAGTTCCCTCGCCAATTCACCCCTCCACTTT.

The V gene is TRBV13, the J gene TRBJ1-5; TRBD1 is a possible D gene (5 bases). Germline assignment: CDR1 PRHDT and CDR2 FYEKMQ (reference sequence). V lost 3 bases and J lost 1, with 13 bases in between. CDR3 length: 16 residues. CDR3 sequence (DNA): TGTGCCAGCAGCTTCGGGGGTTCAGGCAGCAATCAGCCCCAGCATTTT. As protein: CASSFGGSGSNQPQHF.

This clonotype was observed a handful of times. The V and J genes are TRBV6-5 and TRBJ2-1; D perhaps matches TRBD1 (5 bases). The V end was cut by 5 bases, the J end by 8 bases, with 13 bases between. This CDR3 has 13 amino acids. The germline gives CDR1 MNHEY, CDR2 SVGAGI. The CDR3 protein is CASSDLPRDEQFF. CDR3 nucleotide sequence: TGTGCCAGCAGTGATTTGCCCAGGGATGAGCAGTTCTTC.

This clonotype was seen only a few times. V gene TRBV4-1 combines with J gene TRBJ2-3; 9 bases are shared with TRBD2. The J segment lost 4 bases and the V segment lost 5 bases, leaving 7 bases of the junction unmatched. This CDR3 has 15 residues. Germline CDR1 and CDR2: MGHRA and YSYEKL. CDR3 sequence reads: CASSWRAGGSDTQYF. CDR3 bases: TGCGCCAGCAGCTGGCGGGCGGGGGGGTCAGATACGCAGTATTTT.

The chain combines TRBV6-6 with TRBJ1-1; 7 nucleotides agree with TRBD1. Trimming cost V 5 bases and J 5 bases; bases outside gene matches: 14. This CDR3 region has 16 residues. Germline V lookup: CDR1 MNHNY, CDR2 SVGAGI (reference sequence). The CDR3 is CASSPRQGAFQTEAFF. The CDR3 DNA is TGTGCCAGCAGTCCAAGACAGGGTGCGTTTCAAACTGAAGCTTTCTTT.

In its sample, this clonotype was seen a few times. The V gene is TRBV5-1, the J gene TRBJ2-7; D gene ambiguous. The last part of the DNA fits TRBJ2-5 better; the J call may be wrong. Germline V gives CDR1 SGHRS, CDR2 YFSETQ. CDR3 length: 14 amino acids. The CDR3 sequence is CASSLGELKETQYF. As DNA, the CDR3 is TGCGCCAGCAGCTTGGGCGAGCTTAAAGAGACCCAGTACTTC.

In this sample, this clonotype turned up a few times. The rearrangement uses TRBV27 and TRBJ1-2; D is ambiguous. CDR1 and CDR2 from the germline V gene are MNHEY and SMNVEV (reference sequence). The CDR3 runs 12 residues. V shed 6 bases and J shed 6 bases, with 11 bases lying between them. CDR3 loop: CASSHGGHGYTF. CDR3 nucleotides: TGTGCCAGCAGCCACGGCGGCCATGGCTACACCTTC.

The DNA for the CDR3 is TGTGCCAGCAGTCCCCTGGGGTCGAAAGGCTACACCTTC. Translating gives CASSPLGSKGYTF. The J gene is TRBJ1-2, the V gene TRBV27; no definite D call. The length of the CDR3 is 13 residues. The germline CDR1 and CDR2 sequences are MNHEY and SMNVEV (reference sequence). Trimming removed 5 bases from V and 8 bases from J, with 15 bases in between.

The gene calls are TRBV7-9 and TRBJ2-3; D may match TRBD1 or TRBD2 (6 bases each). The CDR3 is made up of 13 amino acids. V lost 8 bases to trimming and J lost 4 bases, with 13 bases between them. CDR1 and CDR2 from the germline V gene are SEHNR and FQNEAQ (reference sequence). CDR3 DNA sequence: TGTGCCAGCCCCCCAAGGGGGGCAGATACGCAGTATTTT. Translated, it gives CASPPRGADTQYF.

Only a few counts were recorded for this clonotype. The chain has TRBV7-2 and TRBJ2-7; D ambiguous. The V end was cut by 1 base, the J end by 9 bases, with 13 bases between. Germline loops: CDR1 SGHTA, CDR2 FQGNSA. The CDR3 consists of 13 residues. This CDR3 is CASSLERDTGQYF. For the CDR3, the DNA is TGTGCCAGCAGCTTAGAGAGAGATACGGGGCAGTACTTC.

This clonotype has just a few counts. The CDR3 reads CAWSVGTGNYGYTF. CDR3 bases: TGTGCCTGGAGTGTGGGGACCGGCAACTATGGCTACACCTTC. This rearrangement joins TRBV30 to TRBJ1-2, with D perhaps TRBD1 (5 bases). Germline V gene lookup returns CDR1 GTSNPN and CDR2 SVGIG (reference sequence). This CDR3 is built from 14 residues. The V end lost 0 bases, the J end lost 2 bases, and 10 bases lay between the germline ends. The variable domain in full, with the rest retrieved from reference TRBV30 and TRBJ1-2, is SQTIHQWPATLVQPVGSPLSLECTVEGTSNPNLYWYRQAAGRGLQLLFYSVGIGQISSEVPQNLSASRPQDRQFILSSKKLLLSDSGFYLCAWSVGTGNYGYTFGSGTRLTVV.

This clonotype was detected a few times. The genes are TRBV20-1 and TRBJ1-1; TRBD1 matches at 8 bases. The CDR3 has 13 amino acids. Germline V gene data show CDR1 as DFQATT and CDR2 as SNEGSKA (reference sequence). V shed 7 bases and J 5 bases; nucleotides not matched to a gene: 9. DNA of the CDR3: TGCAGTGTCACAGGACAGGGACGGACTGAAGCTTTCTTT. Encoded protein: CSVTGQGRTEAFF.

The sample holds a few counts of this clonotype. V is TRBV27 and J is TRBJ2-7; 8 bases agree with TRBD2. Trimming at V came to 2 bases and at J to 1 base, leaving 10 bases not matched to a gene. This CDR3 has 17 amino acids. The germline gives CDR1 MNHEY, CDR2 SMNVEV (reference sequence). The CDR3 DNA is TGTGCCAGCAGTTTAAAGGGCGGGGGGCTCATGTCCTACGAGCAGTACTTC. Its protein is CASSLKGGGLMSYEQYF.